This T cell receptor (beta chain) was sequenced for a study of graft-versus-host responses after intestinal transplantation (dated by TCRdb to about 2021). Regarding the complete study: Recipients received multivisceral, liver-intestinal, or isolated intestinal transplants. Every recipient was given anti-thymocyte globulin induction, then maintenance tacrolimus and steroids for around three years. To identify alloreactive clones, pre-transplant mixed lymphocyte reaction products were sequenced and then compared with unstimulated pre-transplant donor and recipient T cells. Graft-versus-host and host-versus-graft alloreactive T cell clones were tracked in the graft, circulation and bone marrow after intestinal transplantation using bulk TCR-beta CDR3 sequencing. Donor T cell macrochimerism was defined as a peak of at least 4% donor T cells among recipient peripheral blood mononuclear cells. Of the 20 to 25 intestinal transplant recipients enrolled in the cohort, one of whom was a retransplant, 3 patients without pretransplant specimens were excluded. Samples from a few later patients were sequenced in-house on an Illumina MiSeq with MiXCR processing rather than by the commercial service.

General conclusions and limits of the study: GvH clones turned up in recipient bone marrow, with some appearing earlier in ileal mucosa or blood, a pattern consistent with an intestinal mucosal origin. Early after transplant, declines in HvG clones were associated with peak levels of circulating GvH clones. Patients with donor T cell macrochimerism had high GvH to HvG T cell clonal ratios in their allografts. The relatively low number and heterogeneity of intestinal transplant patients limited the conclusions.

The time point label corresponds to: cells obtained before transplantation from donor or recipient. CD3+CD4+ and CD3+CD8+ populations were FACS-sorted from unstimulated pre-transplant donor and recipient cells taken from spleen or lymph nodes. Of note for this clone: The antigen it binds to is not known. No base qualities exist here, and no much larger clone lies one base off it.

Library prep was done by the immunoSEQ multiplex PCR assay. For most patients, genomic DNA was isolated using the Qiagen DNeasy Blood and Tissue Kit and was shipped frozen to Adaptive Biotechnologies for TCR sequencing. For most patients, high-throughput TCR-beta CDR3 sequencing of genomic DNA was performed by Adaptive Biotechnologies. In the source study's methods: Adaptive's ImmunoSEQ software supplied the TCR sequencing data for roughly 17 patients, while MiXCR and VDJtools were used to process a few other patients. To correct CD4 versus CD8 sorting errors, sequences present in both subsets at a frequency ratio below 5:1 were removed. CDR3 nucleotide sequences shared by donor and recipient were removed because the origin of these sequences could not be assigned. To count as alloreactive, a clone needed at least 2-fold expansion over unstimulated cells and a minimum CFSE-low frequency of 0.002% (template counts) or 0.001% (read counts). A clone was considered mappable if detected in the sequenced pre-transplant spleen, lymph node, or MLR CFSE-low populations of the donor or recipient. Cumulative frequency of alloreactive clones was calculated as a percentage of all sequences weighted by copy number. This is the immuneACCESS table as TCRdb keeps it, with only in-frame sequences that have V and J called. A part of the clones is gone; compared with another copy, unresolved V genes explain less than half, and the rest is unexplained. D and trimming were read from the DNA, whereas the V and J calls and clone size are those reported in that table. This sample comprises roughly 90,000 clones, 75% to 95% of them detected only once. The top ten constitute 6% of the sample.

V sheds 0 bases and J sheds 4 bases, leaving 10 bases between their ends. Its CDR3 holds 15 amino acids, cysteine through phenylalanine. The kept DNA is CDR3 alone, 45 bases in frame from the first base. In the germline V gene, CDR1 corresponds to SGHVS and CDR2 to FNYEAQ. The sequence was obtained from a human donor who received an intestinal transplant. This material consisted of unstimulated CD8+ T cells sorted from spleen or lymph node cells, taken before intestinal transplant. This sequence uses TRBV7-6 and TRBJ1-3, with a tentative D gene TRBD1 over 5 matching bases. The CDR3 sequence is CASSLAGVSGNTIYF. The nucleotide sequence reads as follows: TGTGCCAGCAGCTTAGCGGGGGTGTCGGGAAACACCATATATTTT.